Following are 25 T cell receptor beta chains from one sample sequenced in a study of cytomegalovirus exposure and HLA in healthy donors (dated by TCRdb to about 2017). The library was generated by the immunoSEQ multiplex PCR assay. For the multiplex PCR, a mixture combining 60 forward primers for TCR Vbeta segments and 13 reverse primers for TCR Jbeta segments was used. TCRdb took this table from immuneACCESS and kept in-frame rearrangements with V and J called. Such tables lack part of the clones; where checked against another copy, unresolved V genes explain under half of the gap, and the rest is unexplained. Present in this sample are under 200,000 clones, approximately 71% of which were seen just once. Roughly 7.8% of the sample belongs to the ten largest clones. Sequencing was carried out using PBMCs. These receptors all stem from a woman in her thirties or forties in good health and CMV-seropositive.

This sequence joins TRBV28 and TRBJ2-3, with 9 nucleotides matching TRBD2. Trimming at V came to 7 bases and at J to 3 bases, leaving 5 bases not matched to a gene. This CDR3 is built from 14 residues. Germline V gene lookup returns CDR1 MDHEN and CDR2 SYDVKM. The CDR3: CASTSAGGTDTQYF. The CDR3 bases are TGTGCCAGCACCTCAGCGGGAGGTACAGATACGCAGTATTTT. Filled out from reference TRBV28 and TRBJ2-3, the complete variable domain reads DVKVTQSSRYLVKRTGEKVFLECVQDMDHENMFWYRQDPGLGLRLIYFSYDVKMKEKGDIPEGYSVSREKKERFSLILESASTNQTSMYLCASTSAGGTDTQYFGPGTRLTVL.

The V call is TRBV29-1, the J call TRBJ2-5; weak D call: TRBD1 (5 bases). The CDR3 extends over 14 amino acids. V lost 5 bases to trimming and J lost 1 base, with 14 bases between them. Germline CDR1 is SQVTM and CDR2 is ANQGSEA. DNA of the CDR3: TGCAGCGTTTATGGCAGGGCGGTCCAAGAGACCCAGTACTTC. This sequence encodes CSVYGRAVQETQYF.

The gene calls are TRBV11-3 and TRBJ1-1; D not resolved. Per germline, CDR1 SGHNT and CDR2 YENEEA. The V end was cut by 1 base, the J end by 1 base, with 10 bases between. This CDR3 has 15 amino acids. DNA for the CDR3: TGTGCCAGCAGCTTAGGTGCAGACAAGAACACTGAAGCTTTCTTT. It yields the protein CASSLGADKNTEAFF.

The chain joins TRBV18 to TRBJ2-7; 10 bases match TRBD1. Germline assignment: CDR1 KGHSH and CDR2 LQKENI. V shed 1 base and J 1 base; nucleotides not matched to a gene: 4. This CDR3 has 16 amino acids. The chain's CDR3 is CASSPLGQGVSYEQYF. CDR3 bases: TGTGCCAGCTCACCACTCGGACAGGGGGTATCCTACGAGCAGTACTTC.

The rearrangement uses TRBV10-2 and TRBJ1-5, with D unclear. CDR1 WSHSY and CDR2 SAAADI come from the germline V gene. Trimming took 5 bases from V and 4 from J, leaving 12 bases between them. The CDR3 runs to 14 residues. CDR3 region: CASSPGIWNQPQHF. In DNA form, the CDR3 reads TGCGCCAGCAGTCCGGGTATTTGGAATCAGCCCCAGCATTTT.

The V and J genes are TRBV5-4 and TRBJ1-2, with D perhaps matching TRBD1 (6 bases). CDR1 is SGHNT and CDR2 is YYREEE in the germline V gene (reference sequence). V lost 3 bases and J 0 bases, leaving 21 bases between the germline ends. This CDR3 contains 18 residues. Here the CDR3 DNA reads TGTGCCAGCAGCTCGGTCCCACCGTGGACAGCTTCTAACTATGGCTACACCTTC. Translation gives CASSSVPPWTASNYGYTF.

A few counts support this clone. The chain combines TRBV5-6 with TRBJ2-5; D possibly corresponds to TRBD1 (6 bases). The germline CDR1 and CDR2 sequences are SGHDT and YYEEEE. V was pared by 4 bases and J by 4 bases, with 14 bases between. This CDR3 has 14 residues. As DNA, the CDR3 is TGTGCCAGCAGCGCTCAGGGGATGCGAGAGACCCAGTACTTC. Protein sequence: CASSAQGMRETQYF. Supplemented by reference TRBV5-6 and TRBJ2-5, the full variable domain reads DAGVTQSPTHLIKTRGQQVTLRCSPKSGHDTVSWYQQALGQGPQFIFQYYEEEERQRGNFPDRFSGHQFPNYSSELNVNALLLGDSALYLCASSAQGMRETQYFGPGTRLLVL.

The V call is TRBV7-3, the J call TRBJ2-3, with TRBD2 as a possible D gene (5 bases). V was shortened by 3 bases and J by 1 base, with 11 bases between the two germline ends. The length of the CDR3 is 15 residues. Germline lookup yields CDR1 SGHTA and CDR2 FQGTGA. The CDR3 sequence is CASSFLTGGTDTQYF. The CDR3 nucleotides are TGTGCCAGCAGCTTTCTCACCGGGGGCACAGATACGCAGTATTTT.

The V and J genes are TRBV5-1 and TRBJ2-7; possible D gene TRBD2, 7 bases. With 4 bases removed from V and 2 bases from J, the gap between germline ends came to 16 bases. From germline, CDR1 is SGHRS and CDR2 YFSETQ. The CDR3 sequence is 15 residues long. The CDR3 DNA reads TGCGCCAGCAGCCGAGGGGAGGGGGGTACCTACGAGCAGTACTTC. The encoded protein is CASSRGEGGTYEQYF.

The V and J genes are TRBV28 and TRBJ2-3; 16 nucleotides match TRBD2. The CDR3 runs to 18 residues. Germline V lookup: CDR1 MDHEN, CDR2 SYDVKM. The trim removed 3 bases at V and 1 base at J, leaving 4 bases unmatched. This chain's CDR3 is CASSLGTSGRVGTDTQYF. CDR3 coding DNA: TGTGCCAGCAGTTTGGGGACTAGCGGGAGGGTGGGCACAGATACGCAGTATTTT.

The rearrangement uses TRBV27 and TRBJ1-1, with D possibly TRBD1 on 5 matching bases. CDR1 is MNHEY, CDR2 SMNVEV, per germline (reference sequence). V was pared by 4 bases and J by 8 bases, with 17 bases between. The CDR3 sequence is 14 residues long. CDR3 nucleotides: TGTGCCAGCAGTTCCGTGATCAGGGAAGGAGAAGCTTTCTTT. Its protein product is CASSSVIREGEAFF.

This clone was seen more than once but under ten times. The J gene is TRBJ2-2, the V gene TRBV5-5, with TRBD1 matching over 11 bases. Germline CDR1 and CDR2: SGHKS and YYEKEE (reference sequence). The CDR3 is 15 residues long. With 4 bases clipped from V and 4 bases from J, the junction kept 3 bases outside the gene matches. The CDR3 protein is CASSRDRGSTGELFF. As DNA, the CDR3 is TGTGCCAGCAGCCGGGACAGGGGGTCCACCGGGGAGCTGTTTTTT.

The chain links TRBV11-3 to TRBJ2-2; possible D gene TRBD1, 6 bases. The CDR3 runs 16 residues. CDR1 and CDR2 (germline): SGHNT, YENEEA. V gave up 5 bases and J gave up 0 bases, with 13 bases separating them. The CDR3 reads CASSPTGPANTGELFF. As DNA, the CDR3 is TGTGCCAGCAGCCCCACAGGGCCCGCGAACACCGGGGAGCTGTTTTTT.

V is TRBV5-1 and J is TRBJ2-7; TRBD2 is a possible D gene (6 bases). V shed 0 bases and J shed 6 bases, with 10 bases lying between them. Per germline, CDR1 SGHRS and CDR2 YFSETQ. The CDR3 consists of 13 residues. CDR3 nucleotides: TGCGCCAGCAGCTTGGGGGGGGTTCCCGAGCAGTACTTC. This gives the protein CASSLGGVPEQYF.

The V gene is TRBV29-1, the J gene TRBJ2-7; tentatively, D is TRBD1 (6 bases). CDR1 SQVTM and CDR2 ANQGSEA come from the germline V gene. V gave up 0 bases and J gave up 4 bases, with 10 bases separating them. The CDR3 runs 13 residues. This chain's CDR3 is CSVEEGAGYEQYF. In DNA, the CDR3 is TGCAGCGTTGAAGAGGGGGCCGGTTACGAGCAGTACTTC.

This sequence joins TRBV4-2 and TRBJ2-1, with D tentatively TRBD2 (5 bases). Trimming took off 1 base at V and 5 bases at J, with 9 bases between the two ends. The CDR3 contains 14 residues. From germline, CDR1 is LGHNA and CDR2 YNFKEQ. CDR3 coding DNA: TGTGCCAGCAGCCAAGCGGGGAGTAACAATGAGCAGTTCTTC. It specifies CASSQAGSNNEQFF.

The chain is built from TRBV11-3 and TRBJ2-7; TRBD2 might be the D (5 bases). CDR3 length equals 14 residues. Per germline, CDR1 SGHNT and CDR2 YENEEA. Trimming pared 5 bases from V and 4 bases from J, leaving 15 bases between. The CDR3 here is CASSITRPTYEQYF. As DNA, the CDR3 is TGTGCCAGCAGCATAACTAGGCCGACTTACGAGCAGTACTTC.

This chain joins TRBV9 and TRBJ2-5; 14 bases agree with TRBD2. V dropped 3 bases and J dropped 5; count of bases not matched to a gene: 9. In germline, CDR1 is SGDLS, CDR2 YYNGEE. This CDR3 is 17 amino acids long. CDR3 protein: CASSGWTSGRPGETQYF. The CDR3 DNA sequence: TGTGCCAGCAGCGGATGGACTAGCGGGAGGCCAGGGGAGACCCAGTACTTC. The variable domain in full, completed from reference TRBV9 and TRBJ2-5, reads DSGVTQTPKHLITATGQRVTLRCSPRSGDLSVYWYQQSLDQGLQFLIQYYNGEERAKGNILERFSAQQFPDLHSELNLSSLELGDSALYFCASSGWTSGRPGETQYFGPGTRLLVL.

This clone occurred a few times. The rearrangement uses TRBV7-3 and TRBJ2-2; no definite D call. From germline, CDR1 is SGHTA and CDR2 FQGTGA. The CDR3 loop spans 15 amino acids. Trimming took off 1 base at V and 1 base at J, with 7 bases between the two ends. The CDR3 loop is CASSLNSLNTGELFF. The CDR3 coding sequence is TGTGCCAGCAGCTTAAATAGCTTGAACACCGGGGAGCTGTTTTTT.

V is TRBV14 and J is TRBJ2-1, with 7 bases identical to TRBD2. There are 18 residues in the CDR3. The germline gives CDR1 SGHDN, CDR2 FVKESK. J lost 2 bases, V lost 8 bases, and 18 bases had no gene match. CDR3 coding DNA: TGTGCCAGCCGACTAAGCTCTAGCGGCCTTGATACCTACAATGAGCAGTTCTTC. It specifies CASRLSSSGLDTYNEQFF.

The chain links TRBV18 to TRBJ1-1; TRBD1 might be the D (5 bases). The CDR3 has 14 amino acids. Germline values: CDR1 KGHSH, CDR2 LQKENI. V lost 8 bases and J 0 bases, leaving 13 bases between the germline ends. As DNA, the CDR3 is TGTGCCAGCACCGAGGACAATCTGAACACTGAAGCTTTCTTT. Protein sequence: CASTEDNLNTEAFF.

The V gene is TRBV11-1, the J gene TRBJ2-2; TRBD1 matches at 10 bases. Trimming took 4 bases from V and 4 from J; bases not matched to a gene: 3. This CDR3 contains 15 residues. Germline values: CDR1 SGHAT, CDR2 FQDESV (reference sequence). The DNA for the CDR3 is TGTGCCAGCAGCTCTCGGACAGGGGGCACCGGGGAGCTGTTTTTT. This encodes CASSSRTGGTGELFF.

The chain combines TRBV10-2 with TRBJ2-1; possibly TRBD2 for D (5 bases). The CDR3 consists of 13 residues. The germline V gene encodes CDR1 WSHSY and CDR2 SAAADI. The V end lost 6 bases, the J end lost 0 bases, and 6 bases lay between the germline ends. CDR3 DNA: TGCGCCAGCAGGGACTTCTCCTACAATGAGCAGTTCTTC. It encodes CASRDFSYNEQFF.

This chain links TRBV2 with TRBJ2-7, with TRBD2 matching 7 bases. V lost 7 bases and J lost 3; bases outside the gene matches: 6. Looked up from germline, CDR1 is SNHLY and CDR2 is FYNNEI. This CDR3 has 13 amino acids. Here the CDR3 DNA reads TGTGCCAGCATAATGGCTAGCGGCTACGAGCAGTACTTC. Translating it yields CASIMASGYEQYF.

The J gene is TRBJ2-7, the V gene TRBV5-4; D ambiguous. Trimming shortened V by 0 bases and J by 3 bases, and 7 bases separated the two germline ends. Germline values: CDR1 SGHNT, CDR2 YYREEE (reference sequence). The CDR3 spans 13 residues. CDR3 DNA sequence: TGTGCCAGCAGCTTGGCCGGTAACTACGAGCAGTACTTC. Amino acids: CASSLAGNYEQYF.